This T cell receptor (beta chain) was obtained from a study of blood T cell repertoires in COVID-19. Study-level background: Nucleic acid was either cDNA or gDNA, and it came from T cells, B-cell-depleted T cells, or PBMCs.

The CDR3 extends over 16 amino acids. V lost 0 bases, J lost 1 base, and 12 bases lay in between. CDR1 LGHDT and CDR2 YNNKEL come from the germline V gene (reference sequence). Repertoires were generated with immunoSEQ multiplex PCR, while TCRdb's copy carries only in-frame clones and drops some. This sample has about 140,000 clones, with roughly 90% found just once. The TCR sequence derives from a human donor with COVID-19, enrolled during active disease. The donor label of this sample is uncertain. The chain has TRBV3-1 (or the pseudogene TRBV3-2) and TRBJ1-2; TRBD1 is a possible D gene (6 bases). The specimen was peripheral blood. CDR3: CASSQDPLDSNYGYTF. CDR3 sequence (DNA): TGTGCCAGCAGCCAAGATCCTTTGGACAGTAACTATGGCTACACCTTC.